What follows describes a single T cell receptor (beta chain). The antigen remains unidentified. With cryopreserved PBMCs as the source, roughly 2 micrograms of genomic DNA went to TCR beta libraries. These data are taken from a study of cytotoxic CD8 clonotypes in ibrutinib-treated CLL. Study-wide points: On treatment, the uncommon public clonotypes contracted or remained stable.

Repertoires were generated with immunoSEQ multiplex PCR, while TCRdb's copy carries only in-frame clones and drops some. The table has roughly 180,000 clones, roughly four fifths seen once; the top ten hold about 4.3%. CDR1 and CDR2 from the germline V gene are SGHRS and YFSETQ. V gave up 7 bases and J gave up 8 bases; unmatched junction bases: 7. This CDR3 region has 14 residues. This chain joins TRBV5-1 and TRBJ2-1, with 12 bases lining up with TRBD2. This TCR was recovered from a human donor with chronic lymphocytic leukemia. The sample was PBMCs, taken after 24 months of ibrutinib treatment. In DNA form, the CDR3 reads TGCGCCAGCCGACGGACTAGCGGGGCATATGAGCAGTTCTTC. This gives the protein CASRRTSGAYEQFF.